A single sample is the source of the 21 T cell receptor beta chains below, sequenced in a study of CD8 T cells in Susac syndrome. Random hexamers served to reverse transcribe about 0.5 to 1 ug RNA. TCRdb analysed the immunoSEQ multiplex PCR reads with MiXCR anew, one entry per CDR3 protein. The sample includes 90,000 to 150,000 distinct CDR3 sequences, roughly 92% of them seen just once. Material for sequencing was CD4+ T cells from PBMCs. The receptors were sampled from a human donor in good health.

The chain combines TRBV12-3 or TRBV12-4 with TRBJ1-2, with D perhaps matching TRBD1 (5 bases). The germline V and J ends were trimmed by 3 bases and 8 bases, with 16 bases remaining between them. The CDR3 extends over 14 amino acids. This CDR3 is CASSFSQGSAGYTF. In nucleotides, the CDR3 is TGTGCCAGCAGTTTCTCTCAGGGCTCCGCGGGCTACACCTTC.

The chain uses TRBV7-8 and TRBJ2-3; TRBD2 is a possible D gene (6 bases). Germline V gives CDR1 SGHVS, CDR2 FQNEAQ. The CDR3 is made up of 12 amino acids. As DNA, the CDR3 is TGTGCGGGCGGGGAAAGCACAGATACGCAGTATTTT. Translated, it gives CAGGESTDTQYF.

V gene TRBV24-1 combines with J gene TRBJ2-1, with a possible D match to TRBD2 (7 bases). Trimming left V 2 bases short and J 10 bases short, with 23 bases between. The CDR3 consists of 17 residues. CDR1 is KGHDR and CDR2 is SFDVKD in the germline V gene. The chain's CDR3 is CATSDSFRGRALKEQFF. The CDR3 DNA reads TGTGCCACCAGTGATTCCTTTAGGGGGAGGGCTTTAAAGGAGCAGTTCTTC.

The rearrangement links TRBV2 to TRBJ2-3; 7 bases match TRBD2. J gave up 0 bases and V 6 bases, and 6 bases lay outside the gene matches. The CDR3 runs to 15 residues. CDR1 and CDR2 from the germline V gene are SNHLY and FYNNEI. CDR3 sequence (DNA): TGTGCCAGCAGCTTACTAGCGCCTAGCACAGATACGCAGTATTTT. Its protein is CASSLLAPSTDTQYF.

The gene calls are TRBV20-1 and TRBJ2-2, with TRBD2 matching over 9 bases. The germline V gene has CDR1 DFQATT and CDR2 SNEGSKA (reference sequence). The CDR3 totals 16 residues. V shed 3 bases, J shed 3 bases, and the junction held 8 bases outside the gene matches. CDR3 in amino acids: CSASLAGGPDTGELFF. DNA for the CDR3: TGCAGTGCTAGTCTCGCGGGAGGGCCTGACACCGGGGAGCTGTTTTTT.

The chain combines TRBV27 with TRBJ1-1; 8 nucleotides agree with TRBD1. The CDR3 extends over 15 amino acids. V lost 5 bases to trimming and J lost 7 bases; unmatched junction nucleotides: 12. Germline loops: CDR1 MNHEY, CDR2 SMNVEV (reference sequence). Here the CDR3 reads CASSRQGISAYEAFF. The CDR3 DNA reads TGTGCCAGCAGTAGACAGGGGATATCGGCATATGAAGCTTTCTTT.

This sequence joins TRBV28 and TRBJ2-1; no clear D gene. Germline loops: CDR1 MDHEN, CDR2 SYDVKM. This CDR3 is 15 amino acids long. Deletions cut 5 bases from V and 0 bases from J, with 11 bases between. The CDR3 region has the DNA TGTGCCAGCAGTCACCCGCAGAGCTCCTACAATGAGCAGTTCTTC. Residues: CASSHPQSSYNEQFF.

In DNA form, the CDR3 reads TGTGCCATCAGCCGCGACAGGGGGGAGAGCGACGAGCAGTACTTC. Amino acids: CAISRDRGESDEQYF. This chain uses TRBV10-3 with TRBJ2-7, with 9 bases identical to TRBD1. The CDR3 loop spans 15 amino acids. The V gene end was trimmed by 6 bases and the J gene end by 5 bases; junction bases not matched to a gene: 11. Germline values: CDR1 ENHRY, CDR2 SYGVKD.

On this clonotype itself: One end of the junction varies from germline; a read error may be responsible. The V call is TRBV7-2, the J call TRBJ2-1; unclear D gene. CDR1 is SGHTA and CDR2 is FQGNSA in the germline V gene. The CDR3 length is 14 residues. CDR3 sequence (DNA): TGTGCCAGCACCTTACCGGGCTCCTACAATGAGCAGTTCTTC. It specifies CASTLPGSYNEQFF.

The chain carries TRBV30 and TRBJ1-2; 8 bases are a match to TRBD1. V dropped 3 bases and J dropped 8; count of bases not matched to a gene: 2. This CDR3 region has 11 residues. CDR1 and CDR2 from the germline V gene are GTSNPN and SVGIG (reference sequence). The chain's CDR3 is CAWRTGEGYTF. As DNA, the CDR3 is TGTGCCTGGAGGACAGGGGAAGGCTACACCTTC. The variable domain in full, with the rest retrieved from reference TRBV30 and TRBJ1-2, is SQTIHQWPATLVQPVGSPLSLECTVEGTSNPNLYWYRQAAGRGLQLLFYSVGIGQISSEVPQNLSASRPQDRQFILSSKKLLLSDSGFYLCAWRTGEGYTFGSGTRLTVV.

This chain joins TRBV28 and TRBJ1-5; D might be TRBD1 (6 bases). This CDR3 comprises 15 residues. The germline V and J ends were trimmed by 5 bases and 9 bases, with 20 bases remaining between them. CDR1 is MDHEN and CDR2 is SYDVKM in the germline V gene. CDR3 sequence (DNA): TGTGCCAGCAGTCCCAGCGGGGGCACTCAAAGGCCCCAGCATTTT. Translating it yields CASSPSGGTQRPQHF.

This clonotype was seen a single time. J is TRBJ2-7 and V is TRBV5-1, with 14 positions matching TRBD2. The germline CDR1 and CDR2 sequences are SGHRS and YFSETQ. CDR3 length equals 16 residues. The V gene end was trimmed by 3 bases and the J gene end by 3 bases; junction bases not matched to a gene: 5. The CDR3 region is CASSSGLAGGFYEQYF. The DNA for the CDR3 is TGCGCCAGCAGCTCAGGACTAGCGGGAGGTTTCTACGAGCAGTACTTC. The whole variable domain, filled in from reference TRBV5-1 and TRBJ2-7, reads KAGVTQTPRYLIKTRGQQVTLSCSPISGHRSVSWYQQTPGQGLQFLFEYFSETQRNKGNFPGRFSGRQFSNSRSEMNVSTLELGDSALYLCASSSGLAGGFYEQYFGPGTRLTVT.

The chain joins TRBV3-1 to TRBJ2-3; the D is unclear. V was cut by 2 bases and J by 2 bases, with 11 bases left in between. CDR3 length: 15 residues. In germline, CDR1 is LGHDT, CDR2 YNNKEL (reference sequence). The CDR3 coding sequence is TGTGCCAGCAGCCAAAATTTACCGATCACAGATACGCAGTATTTT. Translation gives CASSQNLPITDTQYF.

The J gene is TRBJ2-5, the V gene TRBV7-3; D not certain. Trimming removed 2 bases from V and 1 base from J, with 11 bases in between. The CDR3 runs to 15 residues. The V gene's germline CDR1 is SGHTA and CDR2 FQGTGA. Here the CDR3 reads CASSLGLPSQETQYF. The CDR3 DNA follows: TGTGCCAGCAGCTTAGGTCTCCCTAGCCAAGAGACCCAGTACTTC.

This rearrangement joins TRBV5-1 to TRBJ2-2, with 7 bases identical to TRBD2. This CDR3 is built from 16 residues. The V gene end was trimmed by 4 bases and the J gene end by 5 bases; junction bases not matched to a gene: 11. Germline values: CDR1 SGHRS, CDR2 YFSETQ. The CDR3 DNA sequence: TGCGCCAGCAGCCCCGCGGGAGACCCCCGGACCGGGGAGCTGTTTTTT. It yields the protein CASSPAGDPRTGELFF. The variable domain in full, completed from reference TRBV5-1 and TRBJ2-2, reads KAGVTQTPRYLIKTRGQQVTLSCSPISGHRSVSWYQQTPGQGLQFLFEYFSETQRNKGNFPGRFSGRQFSNSRSEMNVSTLELGDSALYLCASSPAGDPRTGELFFGEGSRLTVL.

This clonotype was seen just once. CDR3 DNA: TGTGCCAGCAGTTCTCCCCACGTCGCGGGGGCCTACGAGCAGTACTTC. This translates into CASSSPHVAGAYEQYF. This chain uses TRBV27 with TRBJ2-7; TRBD2 matches 7 bases. V lost 4 bases, J lost 2 bases, and 11 bases stayed unmatched. The germline gives CDR1 MNHEY, CDR2 SMNVEV (reference sequence). This CDR3 has 16 amino acids.

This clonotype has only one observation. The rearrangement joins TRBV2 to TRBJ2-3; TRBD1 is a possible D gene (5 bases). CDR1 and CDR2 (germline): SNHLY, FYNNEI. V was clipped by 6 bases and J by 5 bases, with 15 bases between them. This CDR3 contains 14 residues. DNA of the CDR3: TGTGCCAGCAGCCGAAGGGGAAGGGAAGATACGCAGTATTTT. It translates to CASSRRGREDTQYF.

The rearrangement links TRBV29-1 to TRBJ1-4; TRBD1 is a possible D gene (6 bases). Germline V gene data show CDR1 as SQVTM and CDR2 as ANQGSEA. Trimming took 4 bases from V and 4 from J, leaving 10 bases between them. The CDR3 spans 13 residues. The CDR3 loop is CSVVLGGNEKLFF. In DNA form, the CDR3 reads TGCAGCGTTGTTCTAGGGGGTAATGAAAAACTGTTTTTT. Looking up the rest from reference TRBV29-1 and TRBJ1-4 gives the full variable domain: SAVISQKPSRDICQRGTSLTIQCQVDSQVTMMFWYRQQPGQSLTLIATANQGSEATYESGFVIDKFPISRPNLTFSTLTVSNMSPEDSSIYLCSVVLGGNEKLFFGSGTQLSVL.

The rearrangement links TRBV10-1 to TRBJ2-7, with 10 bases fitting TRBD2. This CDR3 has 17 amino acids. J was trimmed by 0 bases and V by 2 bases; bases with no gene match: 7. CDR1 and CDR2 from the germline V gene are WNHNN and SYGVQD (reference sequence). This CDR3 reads CASSEIILAGLSYEQYF. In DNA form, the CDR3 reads TGCGCCAGCAGTGAGATAATACTAGCGGGACTCTCCTACGAGCAGTACTTC.

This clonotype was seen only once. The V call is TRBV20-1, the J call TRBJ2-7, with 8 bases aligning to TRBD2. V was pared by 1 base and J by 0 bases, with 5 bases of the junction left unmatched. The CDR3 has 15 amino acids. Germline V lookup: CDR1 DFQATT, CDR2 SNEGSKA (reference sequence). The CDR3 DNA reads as TGCAGTGCTAGAGTGGCTAGCGGGTACTCCTACGAGCAGTACTTC. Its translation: CSARVASGYSYEQYF.

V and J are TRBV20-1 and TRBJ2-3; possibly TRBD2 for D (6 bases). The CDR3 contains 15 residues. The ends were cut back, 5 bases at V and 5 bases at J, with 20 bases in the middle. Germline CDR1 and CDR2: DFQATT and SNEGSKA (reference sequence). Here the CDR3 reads CSAPSAGRGEDTQYF. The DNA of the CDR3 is TGCAGTGCTCCTAGTGCGGGGAGAGGTGAAGATACGCAGTATTTT.